This entry concerns a single T cell receptor (beta chain). This clone was found a few times. It has no known antigen specificity. No base quality values were provided; no much bigger clone lies one nucleotide off. The entry originates in a study of beta chain features in type 1 diabetes (dated by TCRdb to between 2018 and 2020). About the study as a whole: No differences in mean age, gender distribution, total cell number or subset yield were found between patients and healthy donors. A total of 107,917,701 sorted cells were examined across all samples, and a strong correlation was observed between cell number per subset and RNA yield. Regulatory and stem cell-like memory subsets were isolated from only 8 patients and roughly eight healthy donors, whereas naive and central memory subsets came from all 28 donors. The study compared TCRB repertoires of sorted circulating CD4+ T cell subsets between recently diagnosed type 1 diabetes patients and matched healthy donors. The investigation overall reported the following: Shorter templates might have been favored by PCR, but patient and control samples were amplified and corrected together, so both groups would have been affected equally by any skew. In all four CD4+ subsets, TCRB CDR3 length was moderately but significantly shorter in type 1 diabetes patients. HLA sub-analyses involved small numbers of individuals, so any influence of HLA type on TCRB rearrangement remained unresolved. Naive, central memory and regulatory TCRB repertoires appeared to be more similar among patients than among healthy donors. Because cDNA rather than genomic DNA was sequenced, highly expressing activated cells could have been over-represented, although no difference in activation and CD3 levels was found between groups. Fewer insertions and more nucleotide deletions at VDJ recombination sites were observed in patients with type 1 diabetes, implying thymic rearrangement abnormalities.

For CDR1 and CDR2, the germline V gene (reference sequence) lists SEHNR and FQNEAQ. Relative to germline, V is 4 bases shorter and J is 0 bases shorter, with 10 bases between their ends. Measured from the cysteine to the phenylalanine, the CDR3 is 14 residues long. The retained sequence is limited to the CDR3, 42 bases, with the frame set at the first base. From each donor, a single peripheral blood sample of approximately 0.11 L on average was drawn into heparinised tubes. Using a panel that included CD45RO, CCR7, CD25, CD127, CD95 and CD27, naive, central memory, regulatory and stem cell-like memory CD4+ T cells were sorted on a BD FACSAria II. Every sorted population had a purity above 95%. PBMCs were isolated right away by Lymphoprep density gradient centrifugation and were stained directly, without culture. To minimize batch effects, samples were stained and sorted in pairs, one healthy donor with one patient per experiment.

The High Capacity cDNA Reverse Transcription Kit was used to reverse transcribe all of the isolated RNA, meaning that expressed TCRB transcripts were what got sequenced. Deep immunoSEQ sequencing was applied to naive, central memory and regulatory T cell samples, giving an average of roughly 3.6 million total reads per sample. Sorted cells were lysed in RLT buffer and RNA was extracted with DNase-treated RNeasy Micro or Mini kits, depending on cell number. To prevent cross-contamination, every cell subset was processed on its own, while patient and healthy donor samples were processed together. The immunoSEQ multiplex PCR was used to amplify TCRB sequences from cDNA, generating 87-bp fragments that spanned the CDR3 region. The amplicons were sequenced using the Illumina HiSeq platform. The paper's data handling went like this. Synthetic template baselines were used to correct PCR bias computationally, reads within Hamming distance 2 were collapsed together, and singletons that could not be merged were discarded. Reads were aligned against IMGT to assign V, D and J genes, CDR3 length and insertions or deletions at six rearrangement sites. Within each subset, clonotype counts were normalized to the number of sorted cells before true diversity and Gini coefficients were calculated with the tcR R package. The overlap coefficient, calculated on TCRB nucleotide sequences, was used to measure repertoire sharing. Out-of-frame TCRB sequences from naive cells were analyzed to stand in for the pre-selection repertoire. Imported from immuneACCESS, the table was reduced by TCRdb to in-frame sequences with V and J called. These copies leave out some clones; in studies compared against another copy, an unresolved V gene accounts for under half, and the cause of the remainder is not known. V, J and clone size derive from that table, while D and trimming were established from the DNA sequence. In this sample the table shows 500,000 to 650,000 clones, around 12% of which occur a single time. 0.095% to 0.15% of the sample is in the top ten clones.

The receptor was derived from a man aged 25-40 years with type 1 diabetes. Recombination joined TRBV7-9 with TRBJ2-7, with the D call tentatively TRBD1 or TRBD2, each fitting 5 bases. Input material: naive CD4+ T cells from blood. Interpreted using the paper, the cell subset or site label stands for: true naive CD4+ T cells. The nucleotides are TGTGCCAGCAGCTCCCGGGACCGCTCCTACGAGCAGTACTTC. Translated, this gives CASSSRDRSYEQYF.